The source of this T cell receptor (beta chain) is a study of CD8 T cells in ankylosing spondylitis. Using quantitative 5'-RACE with molecular barcodes, the authors made TCR beta libraries. Via MiXCR, TCRdb re-called the 5' RACE reads, giving one row per CDR3 protein. The repertoire has fewer than 250,000 distinct CDR3 sequences, roughly 32% of them found once; the top ten carry about 4.2%. General study results and limits: Ankylosing spondylitis blood appeared to carry a characteristic TCR beta motif of roughly 8 highly homologous variants. Disease-linked clones proved CD8+ and comparatively uncommon in peripheral blood.

Turning to this clonotype: Its antigen is undetermined.

The origin of this receptor is a male donor with ankylosing spondylitis or in good health (not recorded which). The sequencing input was blood, either unsorted or a sorted T cell fraction (not recorded which).

The CDR3 DNA sequence: TGTGCCATCAGGCGGGGACCCAGCACAGATACGCAGTATTTT. Translating it yields CAIRRGPSTDTQYF. V and J are TRBV10-3 and TRBJ2-3; possible D gene TRBD2, 6 bases. CDR1 is ENHRY and CDR2 is SYGVKD in the germline V gene. The CDR3 covers 14 residues. The V gene lost 6 bases and the J gene lost 0 bases, with 10 bases spanning the gap.